This T cell receptor beta chain was sequenced during a study of response to subunit inactivated influenza vaccine. Overall study results and limits: With each seasonal influenza vaccination, the authors suggested, few new T cells are recruited.

MiXCR, run by TCRdb on the RT-PCR reads, gives a single entry per CDR3 protein. The sample includes fewer than 750,000 distinct CDR3 sequences, 14% seen only once; the top ten take approximately 12%. This clonotype was found a few times. What it recognizes is unknown. Trimming left V 6 bases short and J 1 base short, with 13 bases between. Germline V lookup: CDR1 KGHSH, CDR2 LQKENI. The CDR3 extends over 14 amino acids. V is TRBV18 and J is TRBJ2-7; D may be TRBD1 (5 bases). This specimen consisted of PBMCs from blood, obtained about 13 days after vaccination. This TCR came from a man aged 50-59 years who received an inactivated influenza vaccine. The chain's CDR3 is CASSVSGQSYEQYF. The CDR3, as DNA: TGTGCCAGCTCGGTCTCAGGGCAATCCTACGAGCAGTACTTC.